This T cell receptor (beta chain) is from a study of blood T cell repertoires in COVID-19. Across the study: Acute-phase and convalescent COVID-19 samples originated in the United States, Italy and Spain. Nucleic acid was either cDNA or gDNA, and it came from T cells, B-cell-depleted T cells, or PBMCs.

The V end was cut by 3 bases, the J end by 4 bases, with 9 bases between. In germline, CDR1 is MNHEY, CDR2 SMNVEV (reference sequence). The CDR3 contains 13 residues. This clone appeared a single time. Original processing notes: Nucleated cell number was recorded as an estimate derived from reference gene primer amplification. TCRdb's copy holds only in-frame clones and misses some; the assay was immunoSEQ multiplex PCR. V, J and clone size were drawn from that table, and D and trimming were deduced from the DNA. The sample has fewer than 200,000 clones; roughly 87% are singletons. What was sequenced was peripheral blood. The rearrangement links TRBV27 to TRBJ1-1; D unclear. The origin of this receptor is a man aged 18 to 30 who had recovered from COVID-19. The CDR3 reads CASSFSRGTEAFF. The CDR3, as DNA: TGTGCCAGCAGTTTTTCACGGGGCACTGAAGCTTTCTTT.